This entry is about one TCR beta chain. Its antigen is unidentified. V was clipped by 2 bases and J by 2 bases; unmatched bases: 6. Germline CDR1 and CDR2: SGHRS and YFSETQ. This CDR3 region has 16 residues. These data are taken from a study of T cell responses to AZD1222 COVID-19 vaccine. Study context: Analyses pooled second doses at about 4 or about 12 weeks.

Clones were read by immunoSEQ multiplex PCR, and TCRdb kept only the in-frame ones, dropping some. The profile shows tens of thousands of clones, 90% of them singletons. General observations from the study: Seropositive AZD1222 recipients at baseline numbered only 6 or 7. Repertoires in all cases were sampled only once the peak T cell response had passed. Donors skewed white British and female; clonal diversity was possibly underestimated.

The source material was peripheral blood, sampled on day 0 of AZD1222 vaccination. The TCR sequence derives from an adult in good health. The V and J genes are TRBV5-1 and TRBJ2-7; 11 nucleotides align to TRBD2. CDR3 amino acids: CASSFLGTSGTYEQYF. CDR3 sequence (DNA): TGCGCCAGCAGCTTTTTAGGGACTAGCGGAACCTACGAGCAGTACTTC.